This entry features one T cell receptor (beta chain) sequence. Its antigen remains unknown. Each CDR3 protein gets one entry after TCRdb re-called the 5' RACE reads with MiXCR. The sample holds roughly 490,000 distinct CDR3 sequences, about 5% seen once. The data belong to a study of CD8 T cells in ankylosing spondylitis. Points from the study as a whole: Seven or eight highly homologous variants made up a TCR beta motif, and this motif appeared characteristic of ankylosing spondylitis blood.

From germline, CDR1 is GTSNPN and CDR2 SVGIG (reference sequence). Deletions cut 2 bases from V and 4 bases from J, with 16 bases between. The length of the CDR3 is 15 residues. Sequencing was carried out using blood, either unsorted or a sorted T cell fraction (not recorded which). The chain joins TRBV30 to TRBJ2-3; a possible D gene is TRBD1 (6 bases). The sequence came from a male donor with ankylosing spondylitis. CDR3 loop: CAWSSGQAMADTQYF. The CDR3 bases are TGTGCCTGGAGTTCGGGACAAGCGATGGCAGATACGCAGTATTTT.